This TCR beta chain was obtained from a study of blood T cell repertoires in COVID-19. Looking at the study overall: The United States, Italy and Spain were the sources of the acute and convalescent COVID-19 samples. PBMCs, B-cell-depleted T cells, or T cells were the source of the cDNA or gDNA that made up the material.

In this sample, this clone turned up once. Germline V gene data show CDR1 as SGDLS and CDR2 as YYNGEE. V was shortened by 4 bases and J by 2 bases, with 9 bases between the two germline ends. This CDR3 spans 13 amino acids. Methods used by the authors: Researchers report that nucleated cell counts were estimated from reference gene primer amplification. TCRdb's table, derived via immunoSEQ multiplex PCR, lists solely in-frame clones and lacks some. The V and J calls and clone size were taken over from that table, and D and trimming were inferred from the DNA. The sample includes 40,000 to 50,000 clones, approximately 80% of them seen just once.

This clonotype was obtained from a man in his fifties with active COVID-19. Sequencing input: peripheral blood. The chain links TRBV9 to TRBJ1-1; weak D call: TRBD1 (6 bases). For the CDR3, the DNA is TGTGCCAGCAGCCAGGGGCTAAACACTGAAGCTTTCTTT. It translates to CASSQGLNTEAFF.